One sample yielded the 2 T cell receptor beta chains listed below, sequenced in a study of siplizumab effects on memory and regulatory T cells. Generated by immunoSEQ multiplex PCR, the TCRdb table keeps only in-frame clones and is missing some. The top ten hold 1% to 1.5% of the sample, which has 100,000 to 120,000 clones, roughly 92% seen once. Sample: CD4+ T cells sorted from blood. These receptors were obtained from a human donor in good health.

The CDR3 coding sequence is TGCGCCAGCAGTGAGGCGTTCGGGACAGGGTATGGCTACACCTTC. Translated, it gives CASSEAFGTGYGYTF. The chain couples TRBV10-2 to TRBJ1-2; 9 bases fit TRBD1. The ends lost 2 bases at V and 5 bases at J; junction bases unmatched: 6. The germline V gene encodes CDR1 WSHSY and CDR2 SAAADI. The CDR3 sequence is 15 residues long.

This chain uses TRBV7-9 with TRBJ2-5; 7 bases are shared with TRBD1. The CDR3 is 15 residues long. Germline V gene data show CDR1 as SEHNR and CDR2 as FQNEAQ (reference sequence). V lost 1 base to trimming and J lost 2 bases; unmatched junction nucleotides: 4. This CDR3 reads CASSLGDSQQETQYF. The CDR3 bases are TGTGCCAGCAGCTTAGGGGACAGTCAGCAAGAGACCCAGTACTTC.